This T cell receptor (beta chain) stems from a study of T-cell reconstitution after alpha-beta-depleted transplantation in children. The CDR3 is 18 residues long. Trimming removed 10 bases from V and 0 bases from J, with 25 bases in between. Preparing the TCRbeta library involved the use of unique molecular identifiers. TCRdb reprocessed the PCR reads via MiXCR and lists one record per CDR3 protein. This table has around 490,000 distinct CDR3 sequences, over 10% appearing once. The sequencing here drew on PBMCs, mostly from graft donor cells, taken 180 days after TCRalphabeta/CD19-depleted stem cell transplant. The TCR was taken from a female patient aged 2-10 years who had a stem cell transplant for aplastic anemia, so the T cells may come from the graft donor. This chain uses TRBV12-3 or TRBV12-4 with TRBJ2-1; tentative D call: TRBD2 (5 bases). This chain's CDR3 is CAITSGPHDYGSYNEQFF. CDR3 nucleotide sequence: TGTGCCATCACCTCTGGGCCACATGACTACGGCTCCTACAATGAGCAGTTCTTC.